A selection of T cell receptor beta chains follows, all from one sample in a study of naive and memory T cell subsets. One entry per CDR3 protein results from TCRdb running MiXCR on the UMI-ligation and nested PCR reads. The sample consists of 25,000 to 40,000 distinct CDR3 sequences, under 20% of them appearing once. The sample taken for sequencing was effector memory CD4+ T cells from blood. The receptors shown here come from a human donor in good health. Both conserved end residues are part of each CDR3. The D gene is left open where the match is weak. Clone size is stated in some rows and not others, as once, few, many or a class when expanded.

>-|-|TRBV28|TRBJ1-5
TGTGCCAGCAGTTTAACGAATCTCGGGTCCACTATCCTCAATCAGCCCCAGCATTTT
CASSLTNLGSTILNQPQHF
>-|few|TRBV11-2|TRBJ1-4
TGTGCCAGCAGCCTTCGTCCGGATGCAACTAATGAAAAACTGTTTTTT
CASSLRPDATNEKLFF
>TRBD2|few|TRBV27|TRBJ2-3
TGTGCCAGCAGACTAGCGGACACAGATACGCAGTATTTT
CASRLADTDTQYF
>TRBD2|few|TRBV28|TRBJ2-1
TGTGCCAGCAGCCTTAGGGCTAGCGGGAGTCTTACGCAGTTCTTC
CASSLRASGSLTQFF
>-|few|TRBV4-3|TRBJ2-3
TGCGCCAGCAGCCGAGACCCATCAGGGCCAGATACGCAGTATTTT
CASSRDPSGPDTQYF
>TRBD1|-|TRBV7-2|TRBJ1-1
TGTGCCAGCAGCGAGACAGGGTCGAGGATGAACACTGAAGCTTTCTTT
CASSETGSRMNTEAFF
>TRBD1|medium-sized|TRBV12-3/TRBV12-4|TRBJ1-2
TGTGCCAGCAGTTTAGATGGGGACAGGCGACATGGCTACACCTTC
CASSLDGDRRHGYTF
>-|few|TRBV20-1|TRBJ1-1
TGCAGTGCTAGAGATCGAATAACAGGCTGGTCGACTTTCTTT
CSARDRITGWSTFF
>TRBD1|medium-sized|TRBV28|TRBJ2-7
TGTGCCAGCAGTTTTAGACAGGGAAAGCAGTACTTC
CASSFRQGKQYF
>-|-|TRBV28|TRBJ1-5
TGTGCCAGCAGGACCGGGACCGCGGGGGATCAGCCCCAGCATTTT
CASRTGTAGDQPQHF
>-|many|TRBV4-2|TRBJ2-3
TGTGCCAGCAGCCCGATGGAAGCGATTAACACAGATACGCAGTATTTT
CASSPMEAINTDTQYF
>-|few|TRBV7-9|TRBJ1-4
TGTGCCAGCAGCTTAGGAGGAGAAAGACTGTTTTTT
CASSLGGERLFF
>TRBD1|few|TRBV5-1|TRBJ1-1
TGCGCCAGCAGCTTGGCACAGGGAGGGACAGCCACTGAAGCTTTCTTT
CASSLAQGGTATEAFF
>-|few|TRBV2|TRBJ1-2
TGTGCCAGCAGTGTGAGGGCAGGCTATGGCTACACCTTC
CASSVRAGYGYTF
>-|-|TRBV4-2|TRBJ2-3
TGTGCCAGCAGCCAAGACGGGACTGGCACAGATACGCAGTATTTT
CASSQDGTGTDTQYF
>TRBD2|many|TRBV15|TRBJ2-3
TGTGCCACCAGCAGACCGGGGGGGTTCACAGATACGCAGTATTTT
CATSRPGGFTDTQYF
>TRBD1|-|TRBV6-2/TRBV6-3|TRBJ2-1
TGTGCCAGCAGTTCAGCCGGGACAGGGGACAATGAGCAGTTCTTC
CASSSAGTGDNEQFF
>TRBD1|few|TRBV5-1|TRBJ1-5
TGCGCCAGCAGCCTGACAGGGGCTAGCGATCAGCCCCAGCATTTT
CASSLTGASDQPQHF
>-|few|TRBV5-1|TRBJ1-2
TGCGCCAGCAGCTCTACCGGGAACTTGTATGGCTACACCTTC
CASSSTGNLYGYTF
>-|few|TRBV7-7|TRBJ2-5
TGTGCCAGCAGCTTAACCGCTCAAGAGACCCAGTACTTC
CASSLTAQETQYF
>TRBD2|-|TRBV20-1|TRBJ2-7
TGCAGTGCCCCCAGCGGGAGCAAGAAGGAGTACTTC
CSAPSGSKKEYF
>-|few|TRBV3-1|TRBJ1-2
TGTGCCAGCAGCCTGGGACTTTCTGCCGGCTACACCTTC
CASSLGLSAGYTF
>-|many|TRBV27|TRBJ1-2
TGTGCCAGCAGTTTAGATGGGTCAGCCGTCCGGGTGGATGGCTACACCTTC
CASSLDGSAVRVDGYTF
>-|many|TRBV4-1|TRBJ1-5
TGCGCCAGCAGCCCGACAAAGGGAAAGGGCAATCAGCCCCAGCATTTT
CASSPTKGKGNQPQHF
>-|-|TRBV6-1|TRBJ1-5
TGTGCCAGCAGTGAAGCCGGGGCAGGGGGCAATCAGCCCCAGCATTTT
CASSEAGAGGNQPQHF
>-|-|TRBV6-5|TRBJ1-4
TGTGCCAGCAGTTACTCGAACAGCAAAGGTGGAAAACTGTTTTTT
CASSYSNSKGGKLFF
>TRBD2|few|TRBV7-3|TRBJ2-5
TGTGCCAGCAGCTTGGCTAGCGGGAGCGGTGAGACCCAGTACTTC
CASSLASGSGETQYF
>-|-|TRBV11-2|TRBJ1-2
TGTGCCAGCAGCTTAGGGGTTGGATATGGCTACACCTTC
CASSLGVGYGYTF
>-|many|TRBV29-1|TRBJ1-3
TGCAGCGTCCTACAGGGTAGTGGAAACACCATATATTTT
CSVLQGSGNTIYF
>-|-|TRBV28|TRBJ2-3
TGTGCCAGCAGCATGGGGGGCGGGGGAGCAGATACGCAGTATTTT
CASSMGGGGADTQYF
>-|few|TRBV14|TRBJ1-2
TGTGCCAGCAGCCTACAGGTCGACTATGGCTACACCTTC
CASSLQVDYGYTF
>TRBD2|few|TRBV5-4|TRBJ2-7
TGTGCCAGCAGCCTTAGCGGGAGGACTTCCTACGAGCAGTACTTC
CASSLSGRTSYEQYF
>-|many|TRBV28|TRBJ1-2
TGTGCCAGCACAGACAGGTTGGGCTACACCTTC
CASTDRLGYTF
>TRBD2|few|TRBV30|TRBJ2-3
TGTGCCTGGAGTGTAAAGGGACTAGTAAGCACAGATACGCAGTATTTT
CAWSVKGLVSTDTQYF
>-|-|TRBV5-4|TRBJ2-6
TGTGCCAGCAGCCGGGGGCGGGAGTCTGGGGCCAACGTCCTGACTTTC
CASSRGRESGANVLTF
>-|-|TRBV18|TRBJ2-3
TGTGCCAGCTCACCGGGGGGCTTCGCAGATACGCAGTATTTT
CASSPGGFADTQYF
>-|few|TRBV18|TRBJ2-2
TGTGCCAGCTCACCGTTACAGGGACAGAACACCGGGGAGCTGTTTTTT
CASSPLQGQNTGELFF
>-|many|TRBV3-1|TRBJ2-7
TGTGCCAGCAGCCAATACAGTCGAGAGAGCTCCTACGAGCAGTACTTC
CASSQYSRESSYEQYF
>-|few|TRBV7-6|TRBJ2-7
TGTGCCAGCAGCTTAATAATGGGGGAGCAGTACTTC
CASSLIMGEQYF
>-|many|TRBV18|TRBJ2-1
TGTGCCAGCTCACCTCTAACAATAGGGTCCAATGAGCAGTTCTTC
CASSPLTIGSNEQFF